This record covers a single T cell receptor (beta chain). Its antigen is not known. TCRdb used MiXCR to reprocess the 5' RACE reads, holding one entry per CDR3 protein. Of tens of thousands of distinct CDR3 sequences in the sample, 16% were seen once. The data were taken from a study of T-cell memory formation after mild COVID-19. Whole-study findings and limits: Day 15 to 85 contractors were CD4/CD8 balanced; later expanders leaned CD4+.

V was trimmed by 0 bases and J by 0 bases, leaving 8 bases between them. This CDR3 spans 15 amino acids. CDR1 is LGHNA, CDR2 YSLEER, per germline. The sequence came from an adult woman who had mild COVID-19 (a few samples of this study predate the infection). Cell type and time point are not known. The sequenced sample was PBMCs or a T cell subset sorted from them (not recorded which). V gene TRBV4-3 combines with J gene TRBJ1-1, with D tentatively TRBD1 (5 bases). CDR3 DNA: TGCGCCAGCAGCCAAGATCAAGGGGTGAACACTGAAGCTTTCTTT. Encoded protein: CASSQDQGVNTEAFF.